Listed here are 23 T cell receptor beta chains from one sample, sequenced in a study of T cell clonality in common variable immunodeficiency. The table came from immunoSEQ multiplex PCR; TCRdb's copy has only in-frame clones and leaves some out. The sample lists about 52,000 clones, none appearing once, the ten largest making up about 2%. The source material was peripheral blood mononuclear cells. Source of these receptors: a person aged 18-69 years in good health.

This clone has ten or more counts. The CDR3 extends 3 residues past the end of the read, so its final part is completed from the germline J gene. The chain combines TRBV2 with TRBJ1-1, with 9 bases aligning to TRBD1. The germline V gene has CDR1 SNHLY and CDR2 FYNNEI. V dropped 5 bases and J dropped 6; count of bases not matched to a gene: 7. CDR3 length: 14 residues. The CDR3 loop is CASSLQGAMAEAFF. The sequenced CDR3 bases are TGTGCCAGCAGTTTACAGGGGGCTATGGCTGAA.

This clone appeared many times. The CDR3 end lies 3 residues beyond the end of the read and is filled in from the germline J gene. The chain combines TRBV5-4 with TRBJ2-7; 8 positions agree with TRBD2. Germline V gene lookup returns CDR1 SGHNT and CDR2 YYREEE (reference sequence). The ends lost 4 bases at V and 2 bases at J; junction bases unmatched: 5. The CDR3 sequence is 14 residues long. CDR3 residues: CASSHSGATYEQYF. CDR3 DNA, as far as it was read: TGTGCCAGCAGCCATAGCGGGGCAACCTACGAG.

This clone was recorded many times. The sequenced fragment ends 3 residues before the CDR3 boundary, so the rest is inferred from the germline J gene. The chain links TRBV2 to TRBJ1-4, with D perhaps matching TRBD1 (5 bases). Per the germline V gene, CDR1 is SNHLY and CDR2 is FYNNEI. The length of the CDR3 is 14 residues. V gave up 8 bases and J gave up 8 bases, with 18 bases separating them. The CDR3 DNA, read in part, is TGTGCCAGCTACCCCATAGGGAGGGGAGAAAAA. Protein sequence: CASYPIGRGEK. The full CDR3 reads CASYPIGRGEKLFF.

This clone was seen many times. Read sequence stops 3 residues before the CDR3 end, and the germline J gene provides the missing end. The rearrangement joins TRBV12-3 or TRBV12-4 to TRBJ1-1, with unresolved D. Trimming took 5 bases from V and 7 from J, leaving 23 bases between them. There are 16 residues in the CDR3. The sequenced CDR3 bases are TGTGCCAGCAGTCCTCAAGTCGTGCGGGGAAGGGATGAA. Protein sequence: CASSPQVVRGRDE. The complete CDR3 protein is CASSPQVVRGRDEAFF.

This clone was found many times. The read terminates 3 residues before the CDR3 end, so the remaining end is supplied by the germline J gene. The chain carries TRBV20-1 and TRBJ2-3; D perhaps matches TRBD1 (7 bases). V lost 6 bases and J 0 bases, leaving 16 bases between the germline ends. There are 15 residues in the CDR3. Germline V gene lookup returns CDR1 DFQATT and CDR2 SNEGSKA (reference sequence). The CDR3 reads CSADRRDRSTDTQYF. The CDR3 DNA, read in part, is TGCAGTGCCGACAGGAGGGACAGAAGCACAGATACG.

This clone was found many times. The missing CDR3 end, 3 residues past where the read stops, is filled in from the germline J gene. The chain is built from TRBV19 and TRBJ2-6; 8 nucleotides align to TRBD1. This CDR3 region has 16 residues. Per germline, CDR1 LNHDA and CDR2 SQIVND (reference sequence). V shed 1 base, J shed 2 bases, and the junction held 1 base outside the gene matches. Here the CDR3 reads CASSIGTGTGANVLTF. The CDR3 DNA, read in part, is TGTGCCAGTAGTATAGGGACAGGGACTGGGGCCAACGTC.

This clone has at least ten counts. The CDR3 end falls 3 residues outside the read, so it is completed with the germline J gene. The V gene is TRBV7-9, the J gene TRBJ1-1, with D unresolved. This CDR3 comprises 12 residues. The V gene's germline CDR1 is SEHNR and CDR2 FQNEAQ (reference sequence). V lost 5 bases to trimming and J lost 4 bases, with 8 bases between them. CDR3 protein: CASSPSGTEAFF. The DNA read from the CDR3 is TGTGCCAGCAGCCCCAGCGGCACTGAA.

This clone was detected many times. The read terminates 3 residues before the CDR3 end, so the remaining end is supplied by the germline J gene. The genes are TRBV30 and TRBJ1-5; D is ambiguous. V lost 2 bases to trimming and J lost 2 bases, with 13 bases between them. CDR3 length: 15 amino acids. CDR1 GTSNPN and CDR2 SVGIG come from the germline V gene (reference sequence). The CDR3: CAWSRNTAGNQPQHF. Incomplete CDR3 DNA: TGTGCCTGGAGTCGTAACACGGCGGGCAATCAGCCC.

This clone was recorded at least ten times. With the read ending 3 residues before the CDR3 end, the germline J gene is used to fill in that end. The gene calls are TRBV6-1 and TRBJ2-7, with 9 bases that match TRBD1. J gave up 6 bases and V 4 bases, and 10 bases lay outside the gene matches. The CDR3 totals 15 residues. Germline-derived CDR1 and CDR2 are MNHNS and SASEGT. The sequenced CDR3 bases are TGTGCCAGCAGTGTGTCTGGGACAGGGAAGTCCGAG. Protein: CASSVSGTGKSE. The whole CDR3 sequence reads CASSVSGTGKSEQYF.

On this clone itself: Read sequence stops 3 residues before the CDR3 end, and the germline J gene provides the missing end. The chain recombines TRBV7-8 with TRBJ1-2, with D perhaps TRBD1 (6 bases). Germline V gene lookup returns CDR1 SGHVS and CDR2 FQNEAQ. The CDR3 extends over 13 amino acids. Trimming left V 5 bases short and J 4 bases short, with 11 bases between. CDR3 sequence: CASSADRSYGYTF. CDR3 DNA (partial): TGTGCCAGCAGCGCTGACAGGAGCTATGGC. Combining the CDR3 with reference TRBV7-8 and TRBJ1-2 gives the whole variable domain GAGVSQSPRYKVAKRGQDVALRCDPISGHVSLFWYQQALGQGPEFLTYFQNEAQLDKSGLPSDRFFAERPEGSVSTLKIQRTQQEDSAVYLCASSADRSYGYTFGSGTRLTVV.

The sample holds a few counts of this clone. The read terminates 3 residues before the CDR3 end, so the remaining end is supplied by the germline J gene. Additional DNA sequences in this sample encode the identical CDR3. This chain joins TRBV18 and TRBJ1-1, with 9 nucleotides matching TRBD1. CDR3 length equals 14 residues. V lost 6 bases, J lost 1 base, and 3 bases stayed unmatched. Germline assignment: CDR1 KGHSH and CDR2 LQKENI. The sequenced CDR3 bases are TGTGCCAGCTCGCCGGACAGGGGGAACACTGAA. As protein: CASSPDRGNTE. The whole CDR3 protein reads CASSPDRGNTEAFF.

This clone was detected many times. The read finishes 3 residues shy of the CDR3 end, and the germline J gene is used to complete it. The chain is built from TRBV29-1 and TRBJ1-1, with TRBD1 matching over 9 bases. Germline loops: CDR1 SQVTM, CDR2 ANQGSEA. The CDR3 covers 14 residues. With V trimmed by 4 bases and J by 3 bases, 6 bases remained unmatched. The DNA read from the CDR3 is TGCAGCGTTGCTTCCGGGACAGGGCACACTGAA. It translates to CSVASGTGHTE. The entire CDR3 is CSVASGTGHTEAFF.

On this clone: With the read ending 3 residues before the CDR3 end, the germline J gene is used to fill in that end. The chain recombines TRBV18 with TRBJ1-6; D might be TRBD1 (5 bases). Trimming took 8 bases from V and 7 from J, leaving 18 bases between them. CDR3 length equals 15 residues. The germline V gene has CDR1 KGHSH and CDR2 LQKENI. The DNA read from the CDR3 is TGTGCCAGCCGCACCGCGGGGGACTCAAATTCACCC. It translates to CASRTAGDSNSP. The full CDR3 protein is CASRTAGDSNSPLHF.

This clone was detected ten times or more. With the read ending 3 residues before the CDR3 end, the germline J gene is used to fill in that end. The gene calls are TRBV19 and TRBJ2-7; no clear D. V dropped 4 bases and J dropped 3 bases, with 4 bases sitting between them. Germline V CDR1 and CDR2: LNHDA, SQIVND (reference sequence). The CDR3 length is 11 residues. CDR3 sequence: CASSKGYEQYF. CDR3 DNA, as far as it was read: TGTGCCAGTAGTAAGGGCTACGAG.

In this sample, this clone turned up many times. The read halts 3 residues ahead of the CDR3 end, with the missing end drawn from the germline J gene. The chain uses TRBV20-1 and TRBJ2-1; 7 bases map to TRBD2. V lost 4 bases and J lost 3; bases outside the gene matches: 6. The length of the CDR3 is 14 residues. CDR1 is DFQATT, CDR2 SNEGSKA, per germline (reference sequence). CDR3 DNA (partial): TGCAGTGCTATCTTCAGCGGGATCTACAATGAG. Amino acid sequence: CSAIFSGIYNE. The CDR3 reads in full as CSAIFSGIYNEQFF.

There are many counts of this clone. The CDR3 end is not reached by the read, which stops 3 residues before it; the germline J gene fills it in. The V call is TRBV5-1, the J call TRBJ2-5; 11 bases are shared with TRBD2. This CDR3 has 20 amino acids. Germline-derived CDR1 and CDR2 are SGHRS and YFSETQ. J gave up 2 bases and V 1 base, and 16 bases lay outside the gene matches. CDR3 bases read: TGCGCCAGCAGCTTGAGGTCGGCGGACGGGACTAGCGGCGCTCAAGAGACC. It is translated as CASSLRSADGTSGAQET. The full CDR3 protein is CASSLRSADGTSGAQETQYF.

This clone has ten or more counts. The read is 3 residues too short to cover the CDR3 end, so that end is filled in from the germline J gene. The gene calls are TRBV7-8 and TRBJ1-2; D is undetermined. Germline V gene sequence: CDR1 SGHVS, CDR2 FQNEAQ. There are 14 residues in the CDR3. V dropped 4 bases and J dropped 4 bases, with 13 bases sitting between them. The CDR3 protein is CASSSRGQVYGYTF. The sequenced part of the CDR3 DNA is TGTGCCAGCAGCTCCCGTGGGCAGGTCTATGGC.

This clone was counted ten times or more. The sequenced part of the CDR3 DNA is TGTGCCAGCAGCGTCGGTAGCGGGAGGGCCGTGGATACG. Translating gives CASSVGSGRAVDT. The entire CDR3 reads CASSVGSGRAVDTQYF. This chain connects TRBV7-3 to TRBJ2-3, with 11 nucleotides matching TRBD2. The read falls 3 residues short of the CDR3 end, and the missing part is taken from the germline J gene. V lost 5 bases and J lost 6; bases outside the gene matches: 10. This CDR3 is 16 amino acids long. Germline V CDR1 and CDR2: SGHTA, FQGTGA.

The sequenced part of the CDR3 DNA is TGCAGTGCTAGAAGCGGCTTCACC. It yields the protein CSARSGFT. The CDR3 in full is CSARSGFTIYF. The rearrangement uses TRBV20-1 and TRBJ1-3, with D hard to call. Read data end 3 residues before the CDR3 end; the end is taken from the germline J gene. The CDR3 spans 11 residues. Germline CDR1 reads DFQATT; CDR2 reads SNEGSKA (reference sequence). V lost 2 bases, J lost 9 bases, and 8 bases lay in between.

In regard to this clone: A much larger clonotype is one base distant, so this may be a read error. With the read ending 3 residues before the CDR3 end, the germline J gene is used to fill in that end. The chain combines TRBV5-6 with TRBJ2-2; tentative D call: TRBD2 (5 bases). The V gene's germline CDR1 is SGHDT and CDR2 YYEEEE. The CDR3 sequence is 13 residues long. The CDR3: CASSLDRGEKLFF. CDR3 DNA (partial): TGTGCCAGCAGCTTGGACCGGGGTGAAAAG.

This clone appeared many times. The CDR3 is cut off 3 residues early in the read; its end comes from the germline J gene. The chain carries TRBV20-1 and TRBJ2-5; 8 bases line up with TRBD2. CDR3 length: 14 amino acids. Germline V lookup: CDR1 DFQATT, CDR2 SNEGSKA (reference sequence). The trim removed 3 bases at V and 5 bases at J, leaving 8 bases unmatched. The covered CDR3 bases are TGCAGTGCTAGCATCCCGGGGGGGCCGGAGACC. This codes for CSASIPGGPET. The whole CDR3 is CSASIPGGPETQYF.

This clone was recorded many times. The read falls 3 residues short of the CDR3 end, and the missing part is taken from the germline J gene. The chain links TRBV14 to TRBJ2-2; 7 positions agree with TRBD1. After removal of 4 bases from V and 6 bases from J, the junction contained 14 bases not matched to a gene. The CDR3 totals 17 residues. CDR1 is SGHDN and CDR2 is FVKESK in the germline V gene. Partial CDR3 DNA: TGTGCCAGCAGCCCCCGACAGGGAAGTCTCAGGGCCGGGGAG. Protein sequence: CASSPRQGSLRAGE. The full-length CDR3 reads as CASSPRQGSLRAGELFF.

This clone was seen many times. The read stops 3 residues short of the end of the CDR3; the missing end is completed from the germline J gene. The rearrangement links TRBV6-8 to TRBJ2-7; maybe TRBD1 (6 bases). Trimming took 5 bases from V and 5 from J, leaving 10 bases between them. The CDR3 spans 12 residues. CDR1 and CDR2 from the germline V gene are MNHGY and SAAAGT. The part of the CDR3 DNA that was read is TGTGCCAGCAGTCACAGGGCCCACGAG. As protein: CASSHRAHE. From start to end, the CDR3 is CASSHRAHEQYF.